Detailed here is one T cell receptor beta chain. The sample comes from a study of identical twins. This CDR3 has 13 residues. The germline V gene has CDR1 MGHRA and CDR2 YSYEKL. Trimming took 5 bases from V and 8 from J, leaving 12 bases between them. TCRdb re-derived calls from the 5' RACE reads in MiXCR, one entry per CDR3 protein. Here the sample spans 500,000 or so distinct CDR3 sequences, roughly a fifth being singletons. A further study also used this sample, focusing on T cells expressing NK-cell markers. That work adds: The contribution of dominant NKG2C+ clonotypes to CD8+ T cells in five to seven donors was roughly 1.0-7.5%.

The specimen was CD4+ T cells sorted from blood. The origin of this receptor is a woman between 18 and 29 years old in good health. J is TRBJ1-4 and V is TRBV4-1; no firm D call. The CDR3 reads CASSLLLGEKLFF. Here the CDR3 DNA reads TGCGCCAGCAGCTTGCTGTTGGGGGAAAAACTGTTTTTT.